The 16 T cell receptor beta chains in this list originate from one sample, sequenced in a study of identical twins. TCRdb ran MiXCR on the 5' RACE reads and lists one entry per CDR3 protein. The table lists a few hundred thousand distinct CDR3 sequences, 6.5% to 9.5% of them singletons. These data also featured in a second study, about yellow fever vaccine responses in identical twins.

The sequenced material came from memory (CD45RO+) T cells sorted from blood. These TCRs come from a woman under 30 in good health.

This chain joins TRBV10-2 and TRBJ2-3, with TRBD2 matching 8 bases. The trim removed 6 bases at V and 7 bases at J, leaving 9 bases unmatched. This CDR3 spans 14 amino acids. The germline gives CDR1 WSHSY, CDR2 SAAADI. CDR3 in amino acids: CASSSGLAKNTQYF. As DNA, the CDR3 is TGCGCCAGCAGCTCAGGACTAGCCAAAAATACGCAGTATTTT.

Many counts were recorded for this clonotype. V gene TRBV6-1 combines with J gene TRBJ1-4; D gene uncertain. From germline, CDR1 is MNHNS and CDR2 SASEGT. V was clipped by 3 bases and J by 8 bases, with 16 bases between them. This CDR3 region has 15 residues. The CDR3 DNA reads TGTGCCAGCAGTGATCACGACACCGCAAGCGAAAAACTGTTTTTT. Its translation: CASSDHDTASEKLFF.

This clonotype has at least ten counts. This chain links TRBV9 with TRBJ2-3; D remains unclear. The CDR3 consists of 13 residues. Per germline, CDR1 SGDLS and CDR2 YYNGEE. V lost 5 bases, J lost 0 bases, and 7 bases lay in between. The DNA of the CDR3 is TGTGCCAGCAGAAAGGCTAGCACAGATACGCAGTATTTT. Translation gives CASRKASTDTQYF.

This clonotype was seen many times. The chain links TRBV15 to TRBJ1-1, with no clear D. Germline loops: CDR1 LNHNV, CDR2 YYDKDF (reference sequence). There are 14 residues in the CDR3. Trimming took off 6 bases at V and 0 bases at J, with 11 bases between the two ends. CDR3 region: CATRSLTLNTEAFF. The CDR3 nucleotides read TGTGCCACCAGAAGTCTCACCTTGAACACTGAAGCTTTCTTT.

The rearrangement links TRBV5-1 to TRBJ2-5; D remains unclear. From germline, CDR1 is SGHRS and CDR2 YFSETQ. The V end was cut by 1 base, the J end by 2 bases, with 12 bases between. The CDR3 consists of 15 residues. CDR3 coding DNA: TGCGCCAGCAGCTTGATGGCAGGCCAGCAAGAGACCCAGTACTTC. It is translated as CASSLMAGQQETQYF.

This clonotype has just a few counts. The chain carries TRBV20-1 and TRBJ2-1; TRBD2 might be the D (5 bases). The V end was cut by 0 bases, the J end by 12 bases, with 12 bases between. Germline assignment: CDR1 DFQATT and CDR2 SNEGSKA (reference sequence). This CDR3 has 12 amino acids. The CDR3 region has the DNA TGCAGTGCTAGAGATGGACCAGAGGGGCAGTTCTTC. It yields the protein CSARDGPEGQFF.

This clonotype was seen at least ten times. The chain couples TRBV12-3 or TRBV12-4 to TRBJ2-7, with 7 bases lining up with TRBD1. J was trimmed by 0 bases and V by 1 base; bases with no gene match: 6. The CDR3 has 16 amino acids. The CDR3 here is CASSLGTGTDSYEQYF. The CDR3 DNA reads TGTGCCAGCAGTTTAGGAACCGGGACAGACTCCTACGAGCAGTACTTC.

V usage is TRBV5-1 and J usage is TRBJ2-5, with D possibly being TRBD1 (5 bases). Germline V gene data show CDR1 as SGHRS and CDR2 as YFSETQ. The V and J ends lost 1 base and 5 bases respectively, with 12 bases between them. This CDR3 is built from 14 residues. The CDR3 bases are TGCGCCAGCAGCTTGCAGGACACCGGCGAGACCCAGTACTTC. Residues: CASSLQDTGETQYF.

The gene calls are TRBV18 and TRBJ2-5, with 10 bases fitting TRBD1. The length of the CDR3 is 15 residues. Germline lookup yields CDR1 KGHSH and CDR2 LQKENI. V gave up 1 base and J gave up 4 bases; unmatched junction bases: 3. The CDR3 coding sequence is TGTGCCAGCTCACCACAGACAGGGGGCGGAGAGACCCAGTACTTC. It is translated as CASSPQTGGGETQYF.

The chain carries TRBV7-8 and TRBJ2-2; D not resolved. V was shortened by 1 base and J by 4 bases, with 7 bases between the two germline ends. CDR1 is SGHVS, CDR2 FQNEAQ, per germline. CDR3 length: 14 residues. The chain's CDR3 is CASSLEGSTGELFF. CDR3 bases: TGTGCCAGCAGCTTAGAGGGCAGCACCGGGGAGCTGTTTTTT.

The V and J genes are TRBV24-1 and TRBJ2-1; 12 nucleotides match TRBD2. Unmatched junction bases numbered 3, after V lost 7 bases and J lost 9 bases. The V gene's germline CDR1 is KGHDR and CDR2 SFDVKD. There are 13 residues in the CDR3. The CDR3 is CATRTSGSGEQFF. The CDR3 nucleotides read TGTGCCACCAGGACTAGCGGGAGCGGTGAGCAGTTCTTC.

This clonotype has a count of ten or more. The V gene is TRBV10-3, the J gene TRBJ2-7; 7 bases map to TRBD1. The CDR3 runs 12 residues. The ends lost 11 bases at V and 2 bases at J; junction bases unmatched: 6. CDR1 is ENHRY and CDR2 is SYGVKD in the germline V gene. CDR3 sequence reads: CAAAGTAYEQYF. CDR3 sequence (DNA): TGTGCCGCCGCCGGGACAGCCTACGAGCAGTACTTC.

This rearrangement joins TRBV24-1 to TRBJ1-5, with a weak D call TRBD1 (5 bases). Trimming pared 6 bases from V and 1 base from J, leaving 9 bases between. The CDR3 is made up of 14 amino acids. Germline assignment: CDR1 KGHDR and CDR2 SFDVKD. The CDR3 protein is CATSPRDSNQPQHF. The CDR3 region has the DNA TGTGCCACCAGTCCCCGGGACAGCAATCAGCCCCAGCATTTT.

This clonotype has at least ten counts. This chain connects TRBV12-3 or TRBV12-4 to TRBJ2-1, with TRBD2 identical over 7 bases. Losses at the gene ends were 0 bases for V and 2 bases for J; bases not matched to a gene: 4. The CDR3 spans 16 residues. The CDR3: CASSLAGGSTYNEQFF. CDR3 nucleotide sequence: TGTGCCAGCAGTTTAGCGGGCGGGAGCACCTACAATGAGCAGTTCTTC.

This clonotype was counted ten times or more. This sequence joins TRBV12-3 or TRBV12-4 and TRBJ1-1, with unresolved D. This CDR3 is built from 13 residues. V gave up 1 base and J gave up 0 bases, with 3 bases separating them. CDR3 DNA sequence: TGTGCCAGCAGTTTAGGAGTGAACACTGAAGCTTTCTTT. It encodes CASSLGVNTEAFF.

This clonotype was detected a few times. V gene TRBV5-6 combines with J gene TRBJ2-7; unclear D gene. The CDR3 has 13 residues. V lost 2 bases, J lost 6 bases, and 12 bases lay in between. The germline V gene has CDR1 SGHDT and CDR2 YYEEEE. CDR3 loop: CASSFGLWGEQYV. The CDR3, as DNA: TGTGCCAGCAGCTTTGGGTTGTGGGGCGAGCAGTACGTC.